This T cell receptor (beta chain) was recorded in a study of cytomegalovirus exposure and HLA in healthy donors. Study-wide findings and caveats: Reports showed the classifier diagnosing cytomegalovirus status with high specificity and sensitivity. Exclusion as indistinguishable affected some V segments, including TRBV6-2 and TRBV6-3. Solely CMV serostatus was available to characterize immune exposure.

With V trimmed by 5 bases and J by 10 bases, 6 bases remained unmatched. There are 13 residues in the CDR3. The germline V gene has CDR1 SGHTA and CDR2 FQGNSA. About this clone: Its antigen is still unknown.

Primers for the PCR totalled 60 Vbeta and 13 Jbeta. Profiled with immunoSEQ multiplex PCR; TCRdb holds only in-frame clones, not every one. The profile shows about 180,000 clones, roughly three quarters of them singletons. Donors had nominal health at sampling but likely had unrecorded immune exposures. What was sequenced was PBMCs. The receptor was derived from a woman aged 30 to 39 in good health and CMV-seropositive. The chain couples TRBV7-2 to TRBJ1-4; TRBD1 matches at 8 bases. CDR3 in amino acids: CASSVDRGGKLFF. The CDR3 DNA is TGTGCCAGCAGCGTAGACAGGGGTGGAAAACTGTTTTTT.